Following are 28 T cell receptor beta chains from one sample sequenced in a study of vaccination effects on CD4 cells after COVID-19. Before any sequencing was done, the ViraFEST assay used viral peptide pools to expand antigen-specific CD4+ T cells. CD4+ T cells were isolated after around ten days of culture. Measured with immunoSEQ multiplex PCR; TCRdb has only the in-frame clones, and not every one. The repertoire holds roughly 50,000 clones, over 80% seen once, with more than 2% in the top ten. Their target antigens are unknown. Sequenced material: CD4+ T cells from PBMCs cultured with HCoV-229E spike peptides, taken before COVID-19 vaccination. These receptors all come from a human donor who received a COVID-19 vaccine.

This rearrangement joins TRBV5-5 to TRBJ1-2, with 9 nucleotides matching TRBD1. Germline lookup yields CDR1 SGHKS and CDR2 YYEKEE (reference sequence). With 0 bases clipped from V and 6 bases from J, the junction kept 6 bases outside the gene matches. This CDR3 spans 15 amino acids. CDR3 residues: CASSLGGTGGDGYTF. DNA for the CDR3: TGTGCCAGCAGCTTGGGCGGAACAGGGGGCGATGGCTACACCTTC. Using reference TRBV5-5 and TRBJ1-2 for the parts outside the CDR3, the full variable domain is DAGVTQSPTHLIKTRGQQVTLRCSPISGHKSVSWYQQVLGQGPQFIFQYYEKEERGRGNFPDRFSARQFPNYSSELNVNALLLGDSALYLCASSLGGTGGDGYTFGSGTRLTVV.

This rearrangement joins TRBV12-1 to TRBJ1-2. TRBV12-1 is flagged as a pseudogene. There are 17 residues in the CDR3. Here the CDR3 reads CASSFVQEGNGIGGYTF. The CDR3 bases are TGTGCCAGCAGCTTTGTGCAGGAGGGTAACGGTATAGGTGGCTACACCTTC.

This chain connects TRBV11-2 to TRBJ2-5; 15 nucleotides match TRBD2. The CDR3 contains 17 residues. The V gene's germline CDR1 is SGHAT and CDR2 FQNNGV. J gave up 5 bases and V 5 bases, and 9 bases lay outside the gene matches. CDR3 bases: TGTGCCAGCAGCCCGTGGACTAGCGGGGGGGCCTGGGAGACCCAGTACTTC. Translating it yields CASSPWTSGGAWETQYF.

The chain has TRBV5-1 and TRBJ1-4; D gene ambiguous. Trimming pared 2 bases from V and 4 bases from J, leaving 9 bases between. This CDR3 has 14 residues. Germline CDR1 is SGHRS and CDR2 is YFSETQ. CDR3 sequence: CASSLADNNEKLFF. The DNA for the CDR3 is TGCGCCAGCAGCTTAGCCGACAATAATGAAAAACTGTTTTTT.

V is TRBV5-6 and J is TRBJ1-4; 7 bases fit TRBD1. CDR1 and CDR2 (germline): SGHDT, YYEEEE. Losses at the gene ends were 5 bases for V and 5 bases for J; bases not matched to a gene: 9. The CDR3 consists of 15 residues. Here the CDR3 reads CASRGRDSLNEKLFF. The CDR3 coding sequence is TGTGCCAGCAGGGGAAGGGACAGTCTAAATGAAAAACTGTTTTTT.

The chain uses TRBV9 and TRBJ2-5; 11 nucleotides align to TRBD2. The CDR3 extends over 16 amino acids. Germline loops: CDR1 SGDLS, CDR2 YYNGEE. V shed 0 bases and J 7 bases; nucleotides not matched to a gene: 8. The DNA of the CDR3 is TGTGCCAGCAGCGTAGGGCTAGCGGGGGGTGGTGGGACCCAGTACTTC. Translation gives CASSVGLAGGGGTQYF. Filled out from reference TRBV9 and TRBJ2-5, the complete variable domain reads DSGVTQTPKHLITATGQRVTLRCSPRSGDLSVYWYQQSLDQGLQFLIQYYNGEERAKGNILERFSAQQFPDLHSELNLSSLELGDSALYFCASSVGLAGGGGTQYFGPGTRLLVL.

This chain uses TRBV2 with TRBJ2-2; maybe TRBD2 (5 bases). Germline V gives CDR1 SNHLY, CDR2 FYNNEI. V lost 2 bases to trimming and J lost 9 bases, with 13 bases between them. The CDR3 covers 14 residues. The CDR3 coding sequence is TGTGCCAGCAGTGAACTTAGTAGCGTCCGGGAGCTGTTTTTT. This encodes CASSELSSVRELFF. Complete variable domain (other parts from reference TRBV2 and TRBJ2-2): EPEVTQTPSHQVTQMGQEVILRCVPISNHLYFYWYRQILGQKVEFLVSFYNNEISEKSEIFDDQFSVERPDGSNFTLKIRSTKLEDSAMYFCASSELSSVRELFFGEGSRLTVL.

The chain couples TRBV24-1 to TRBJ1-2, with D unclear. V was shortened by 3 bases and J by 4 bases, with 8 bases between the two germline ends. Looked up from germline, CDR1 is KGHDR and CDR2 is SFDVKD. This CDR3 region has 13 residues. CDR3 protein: CATSDGYSYGYTF. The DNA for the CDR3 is TGTGCCACCAGTGATGGCTATAGCTATGGCTACACCTTC.

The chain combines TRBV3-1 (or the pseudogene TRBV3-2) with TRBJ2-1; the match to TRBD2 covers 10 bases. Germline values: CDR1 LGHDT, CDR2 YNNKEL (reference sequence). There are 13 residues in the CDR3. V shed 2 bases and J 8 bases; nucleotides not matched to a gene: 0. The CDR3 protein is CASSQLAGDEQFF. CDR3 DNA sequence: TGTGCCAGCAGCCAACTAGCGGGGGATGAGCAGTTCTTC.

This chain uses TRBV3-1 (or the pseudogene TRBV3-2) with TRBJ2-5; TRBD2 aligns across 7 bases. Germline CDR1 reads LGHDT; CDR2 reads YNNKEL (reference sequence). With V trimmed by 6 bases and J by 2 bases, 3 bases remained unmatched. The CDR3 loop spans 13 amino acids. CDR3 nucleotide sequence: TGTGCCAGCAGTATACTAGCGCAAGAGACCCAGTACTTC. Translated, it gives CASSILAQETQYF.

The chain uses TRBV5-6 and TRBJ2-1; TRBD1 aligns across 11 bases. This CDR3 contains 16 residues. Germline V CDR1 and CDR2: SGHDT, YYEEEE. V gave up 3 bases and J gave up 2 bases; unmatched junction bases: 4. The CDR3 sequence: CASSWVGQGAYNEQFF. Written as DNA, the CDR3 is TGTGCCAGCAGCTGGGTGGGACAGGGGGCCTACAATGAGCAGTTCTTC.

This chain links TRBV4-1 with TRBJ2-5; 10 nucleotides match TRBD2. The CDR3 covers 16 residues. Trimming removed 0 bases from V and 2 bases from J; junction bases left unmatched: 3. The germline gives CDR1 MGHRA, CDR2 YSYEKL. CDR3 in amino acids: CASSQEASGGQETQYF. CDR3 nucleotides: TGCGCCAGCAGCCAAGAAGCTAGCGGGGGTCAAGAGACCCAGTACTTC.

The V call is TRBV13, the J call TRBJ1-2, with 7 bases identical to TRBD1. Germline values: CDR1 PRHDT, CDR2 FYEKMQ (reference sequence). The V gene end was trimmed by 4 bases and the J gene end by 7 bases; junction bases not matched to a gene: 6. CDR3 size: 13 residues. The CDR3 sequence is CASSWEGAGGYTF. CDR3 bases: TGTGCCAGCAGCTGGGAGGGGGCTGGTGGCTACACCTTC.

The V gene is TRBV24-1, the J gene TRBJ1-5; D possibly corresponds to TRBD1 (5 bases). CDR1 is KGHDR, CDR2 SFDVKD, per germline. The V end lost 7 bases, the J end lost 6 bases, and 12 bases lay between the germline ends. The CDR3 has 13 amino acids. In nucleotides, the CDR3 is TGTGCCACCAGCGGTACAGGTAGTCAGCCCCAGCATTTT. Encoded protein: CATSGTGSQPQHF.

Written as DNA, the CDR3 is TGTGCCAGCAGCTTCCGGCAGGACGGAAACACTGAAGCTTTCTTT. Translating it yields CASSFRQDGNTEAFF. The chain employs TRBV3-1 (or the pseudogene TRBV3-2) and TRBJ1-1; D gene ambiguous. CDR1 and CDR2 from the germline V gene are LGHDT and YNNKEL (reference sequence). Trimming took 5 bases from V and 2 from J, leaving 15 bases between them. The CDR3 has 15 amino acids.

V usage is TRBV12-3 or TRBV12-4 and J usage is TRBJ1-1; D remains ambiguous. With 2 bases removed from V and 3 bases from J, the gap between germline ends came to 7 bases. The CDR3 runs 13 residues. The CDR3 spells CASSLSRDTEAFF. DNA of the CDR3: TGTGCCAGCAGTTTATCTAGGGACACTGAAGCTTTCTTT.

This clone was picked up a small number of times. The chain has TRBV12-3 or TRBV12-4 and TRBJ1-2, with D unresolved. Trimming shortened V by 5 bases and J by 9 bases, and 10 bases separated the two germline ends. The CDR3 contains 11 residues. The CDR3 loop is CASSPQYSYTF. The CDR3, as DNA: TGTGCCAGCAGTCCTCAATATAGCTACACCTTC.

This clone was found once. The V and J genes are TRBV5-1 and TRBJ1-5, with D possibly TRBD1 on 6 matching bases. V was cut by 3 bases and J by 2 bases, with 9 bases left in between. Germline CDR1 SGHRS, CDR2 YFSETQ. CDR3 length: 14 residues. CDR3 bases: TGCGCCAGCAGCTATGCAGGGGGCAATCAGCCCCAGCATTTT. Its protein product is CASSYAGGNQPQHF.

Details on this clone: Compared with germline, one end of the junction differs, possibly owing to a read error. The CDR3: CASREDRNYGYTF. The CDR3 DNA reads as TGTGCCAGCAGGGAAGACAGGAACTATGGCTACACCTTC. This chain links TRBV6-1 with TRBJ1-2; perhaps TRBD1 as D (6 bases). The CDR3 sequence is 13 residues long. CDR1 and CDR2 from the germline V gene are MNHNS and SASEGT.

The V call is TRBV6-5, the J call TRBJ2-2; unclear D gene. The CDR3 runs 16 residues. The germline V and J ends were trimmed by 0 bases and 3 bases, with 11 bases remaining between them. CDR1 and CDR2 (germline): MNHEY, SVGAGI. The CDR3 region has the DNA TGTGCCAGCAGTTACTCTTCCAACCACTACACCGGGGAGCTGTTTTTT. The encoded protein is CASSYSSNHYTGELFF.

CDR3 protein: CASSPRGATYNEQFF. The CDR3 DNA sequence: TGTGCCAGCAGCCCAAGGGGGGCTACGTACAATGAGCAGTTCTTC. J is TRBJ2-1 and V is TRBV27; D assignment may be TRBD1 or TRBD2 (6 bases each). CDR3 size: 15 residues. V was trimmed by 6 bases and J by 4 bases, leaving 16 bases between them. CDR1 is MNHEY and CDR2 is SMNVEV in the germline V gene (reference sequence).

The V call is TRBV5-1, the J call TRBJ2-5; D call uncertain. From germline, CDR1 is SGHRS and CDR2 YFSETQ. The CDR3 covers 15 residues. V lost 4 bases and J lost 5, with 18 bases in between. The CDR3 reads CASSTATGSVETQYF. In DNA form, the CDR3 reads TGCGCCAGCAGCACCGCCACTGGGTCTGTGGAGACCCAGTACTTC.

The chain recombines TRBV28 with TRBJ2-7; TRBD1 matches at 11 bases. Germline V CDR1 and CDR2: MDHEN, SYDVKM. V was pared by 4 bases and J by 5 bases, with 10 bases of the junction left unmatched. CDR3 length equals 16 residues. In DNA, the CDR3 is TGTGCCAGCAGTTCAATGACCGGACAGGGGGCTGACGAGCAGTACGTC. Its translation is CASSSMTGQGADEQYV.

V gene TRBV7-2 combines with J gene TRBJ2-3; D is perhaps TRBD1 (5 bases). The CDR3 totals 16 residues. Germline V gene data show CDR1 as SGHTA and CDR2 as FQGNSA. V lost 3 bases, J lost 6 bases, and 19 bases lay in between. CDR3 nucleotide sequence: TGTGCCAGCAGCTTCACGGCCGGACAAGGATTGGATACGCAGTATTTT. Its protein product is CASSFTAGQGLDTQYF.

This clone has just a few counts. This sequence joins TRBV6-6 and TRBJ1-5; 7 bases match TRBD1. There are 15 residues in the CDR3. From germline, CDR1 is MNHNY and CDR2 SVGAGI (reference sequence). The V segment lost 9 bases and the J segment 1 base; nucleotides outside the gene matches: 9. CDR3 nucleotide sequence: TGTGCCAGTATTCCCGGACAGGAAAGCAATCAGCCCCAGCATTTT. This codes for CASIPGQESNQPQHF.

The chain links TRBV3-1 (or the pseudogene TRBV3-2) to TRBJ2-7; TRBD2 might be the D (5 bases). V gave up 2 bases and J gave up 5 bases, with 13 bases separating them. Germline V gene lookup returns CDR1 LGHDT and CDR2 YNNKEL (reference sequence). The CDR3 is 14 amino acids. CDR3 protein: CASSQWTGNHEQYV. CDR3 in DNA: TGTGCCAGCAGCCAATGGACGGGGAACCACGAGCAGTACGTC.

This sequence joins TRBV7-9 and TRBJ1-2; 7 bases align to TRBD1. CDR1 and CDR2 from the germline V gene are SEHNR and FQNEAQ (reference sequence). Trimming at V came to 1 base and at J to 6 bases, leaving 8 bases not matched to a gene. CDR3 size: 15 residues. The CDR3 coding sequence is TGTGCCAGCAGCTTAGATAGACAGGGTGTTGATGGCTACACCTTC. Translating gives CASSLDRQGVDGYTF. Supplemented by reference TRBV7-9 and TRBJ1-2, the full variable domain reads DTGVSQNPRHKITKRGQNVTFRCDPISEHNRLYWYRQTLGQGPEFLTYFQNEAQLEKSRLLSDRFSAERPKGSFSTLEIQRTEQGDSAMYLCASSLDRQGVDGYTFGSGTRLTVV.

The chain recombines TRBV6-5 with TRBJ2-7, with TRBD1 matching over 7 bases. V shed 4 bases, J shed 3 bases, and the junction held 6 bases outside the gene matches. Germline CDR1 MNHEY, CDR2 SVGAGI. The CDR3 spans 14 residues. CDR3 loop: CASSSRDSHYEQYV. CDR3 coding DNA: TGTGCCAGCAGTTCTCGGGACAGCCACTACGAGCAGTACGTC.